These T cell receptor beta chains were read from a single sample in a study of shared clonotypes between healthy human individuals. Profiled with immunoSEQ multiplex PCR; TCRdb holds only in-frame clones, not every one. The sample lists hundreds of thousands of clones, around 96% occurring once. The sequenced sample consisted of naive CD8+ T cells sorted from blood. These receptors all come from a woman aged 25 to 39 in good health. The CDR3 runs from the conserved cysteine through the conserved F or W. The D gene is left open where the match is weak. The listing skips clone size in some rows; elsewhere it reads once, few, many or a size class.

>TRBJ1-1|-|TRBD1|TRBV27
CASSLRTGTEAFF
TGTGCCAGCAGTCTACGGACAGGCACTGAAGCTTTCTTT
>TRBJ2-5|-|TRBD2|TRBV6-5
CASSLLAGWETQYF
TGTGCCAGCAGCTTACTAGCGGGATGGGAGACCCAGTACTTC
>TRBJ2-7|-|-|TRBV6-1
CASSEPLGNEQYF
TGTGCCAGCAGTGAACCCCTGGGGAACGAGCAGTACTTC
>TRBJ1-2|once|-|TRBV4-1
CASSQESPAAHGYTF
TGCGCCAGCAGCCAAGAAAGTCCGGCGGCCCATGGCTACACCTTC
>TRBJ2-5|-|-|TRBV2
CASSPGRLQETQYF
TGTGCCAGCAGCCCGGGACGGCTCCAAGAGACCCAGTACTTC
>TRBJ1-2|once|TRBD1|TRBV6-5
CASSRPDRHYGYTF
TGTGCCAGCAGCCGGCCGGACAGGCACTATGGCTACACCTTC
>TRBJ1-6|-|TRBD1|TRBV27
CASNAGTGTDSPLHF
TGTGCCAGCAATGCTGGGACAGGGACGGACTCACCCCTCCACTTT
>TRBJ2-3|-|-|TRBV7-9
CASSLSRVGTDTQYF
TGTGCCAGCAGCTTATCCAGGGTAGGAACAGATACGCAGTATTTT
>TRBJ1-2|-|-|TRBV4-1
CASSHPWRGADGYTF
TGCGCCAGCAGCCACCCCTGGAGAGGGGCGGATGGCTACACCTTC
>TRBJ2-3|-|TRBD1|TRBV5-1
CASSLNVAGTGYPDTQYF
TGCGCCAGCAGCTTAAATGTTGCCGGGACAGGGTACCCAGATACGCAGTATTTT
>TRBJ2-7|-|-|TRBV5-6
CASSGGGRDEPYEQYF
TGTGCCAGCAGCGGGGGAGGCAGGGATGAGCCCTACGAGCAGTACTTC
>TRBJ1-2|-|-|TRBV9
CASSPLRSMSSGTF
TGTGCCAGCTCCCCCCTTCGGTCGATGTCCTCAGGAACCTTC
>TRBJ2-3|-|-|TRBV7-8
CASSYDGGTDTQYF
TGTGCCAGCAGCTACGACGGGGGCACAGATACGCAGTATTTT
>TRBJ2-7|-|TRBD1|TRBV19
CASSISGTGDEQYF
TGTGCCAGTAGTATTTCCGGGACAGGGGACGAGCAGTACTTC
>TRBJ2-7|-|TRBD2|TRBV5-6
CASSLFRRGGTYEQYF
TGTGCCAGCAGCTTGTTTCGACGGGGGGGAACCTACGAGCAGTACTTC
>TRBJ1-2|-|-|TRBV6-6
CASSYSSGGYTF
TGTGCCAGCAGTTACTCGAGTGGAGGCTACACCTTC
>TRBJ2-5|-|TRBD1|TRBV28
CASSPGQGQETQYF
TGTGCCAGCAGTCCAGGACAGGGGCAAGAGACCCAGTACTTC
>TRBJ1-4|-|TRBD1|TRBV11-2
CASSLAPGQSWDEKLFF
TGTGCCAGCAGCTTAGCCCCGGGACAGTCGTGGGATGAAAAACTGTTTTTT
>TRBJ2-5|-|-|TRBV9
CASSDLEETQYF
TGTGCCAGCAGCGACCTCGAGGAGACCCAGTACTTC
>TRBJ1-1|-|-|TRBV6-1
CASSEGVGGQVDTEAFF
TGTGCCAGCAGTGAAGGGGTGGGGGGGCAGGTGGACACTGAAGCTTTCTTT
>TRBJ2-5|-|-|TRBV11-2
CASSWGTVGGETQYF
TGTGCCAGCAGCTGGGGGACAGTCGGAGGGGAGACCCAGTACTTC
>TRBJ2-5|-|-|TRBV11-2
CASSLENFKETQYF
TGTGCCAGCAGCTTAGAAAACTTCAAAGAGACCCAGTACTTC
>TRBJ2-3|once|TRBD2|TRBV9
CASSVGGSTTDTQYF
TGTGCCAGCAGCGTCGGCGGGAGTACCACAGATACGCAGTATTTT
>TRBJ2-1|-|TRBD1|TRBV13
CASSFGQGHNEQFF
TGTGCCAGCAGCTTTGGACAGGGCCACAATGAGCAGTTCTTC
>TRBJ2-7|-|TRBD1|TRBV28
CASSYETGINEQYF
TGTGCCAGCAGTTATGAGACAGGGATAAACGAGCAGTACTTC
>TRBJ2-3|-|TRBD1|TRBV13
CASSSQGQGDDTQYF
TGTGCCAGCAGCTCGCAGGGACAGGGCGACGATACGCAGTATTTT
>TRBJ1-1|-|-|TRBV27
CASGTGWGTEAFF
TGTGCCAGCGGAACAGGGTGGGGTACTGAAGCTTTCTTT
>TRBJ2-1|-|-|TRBV29-1
CSPRTYNEQFF
TGCAGCCCGCGGACGTACAATGAGCAGTTCTTC
>TRBJ2-1|-|-|TRBV7-3
CASSLSLRGNEQFF
TGTGCCAGCAGCTTAAGCTTGAGGGGAAATGAGCAGTTCTTC
>TRBJ2-1|-|TRBD2|TRBV28
CASSLYLLASHNEQFF
TGTGCCAGCAGTTTATACTTACTAGCGTCCCACAATGAGCAGTTCTTC
>TRBJ2-1|-|TRBD2|TRBV6-1
CASSGGDGAGGGAQFF
TGTGCCAGCAGTGGAGGGGATGGGGCGGGAGGGGGTGCGCAGTTCTTC
>TRBJ2-7|-|-|TRBV6-1
CASSEGRQYF
TGTGCCAGCAGTGAAGGGAGGCAGTACTTC
>TRBJ2-7|once|-|TRBV27
CASSFVAASYEQYF
TGTGCCAGCAGTTTTGTCGCGGCTTCCTACGAGCAGTACTTC
>TRBJ1-5|-|-|TRBV29-1
CSGSVGNNQPQHF
TGCAGCGGCTCGGTGGGCAACAATCAGCCCCAGCATTTT
>TRBJ2-7|-|-|TRBV9
CASSVEGDSYEQYF
TGTGCCAGCAGCGTAGAAGGCGACTCCTACGAGCAGTACTTC
>TRBJ2-7|-|TRBD1|TRBV30
CAWSTGGAYEQYF
TGTGCCTGGAGTACAGGGGGTGCCTACGAGCAGTACTTC
>TRBJ2-1|-|-|TRBV28
CASSLSNEQFF
TGTGCCAGCAGTTTATCCAATGAGCAGTTCTTC
>TRBJ2-7|-|TRBD1|TRBV23-1
CASSLLRDRVEHEQYF
TGCGCCAGCAGTCTGCTTCGGGACAGGGTGGAGCACGAGCAGTACTTC
>TRBJ2-7|-|-|TRBV18
CASSPVESYEQYF
TGTGCCAGCTCACCCGTCGAATCCTACGAGCAGTACTTC
>TRBJ2-7|-|-|TRBV19
CASTPSPQKRNQLYEQYF
TGTGCCAGTACCCCCTCCCCCCAGAAGCGGAACCAACTGTACGAGCAGTACTTC
>TRBJ2-1|-|TRBD1|TRBV11-3
CASSVGTGGRNEQFF
TGTGCCAGCAGCGTAGGGACAGGGGGCCGCAATGAGCAGTTCTTC
>TRBJ2-7|-|TRBD2|TRBV28
CASERGTSGRSHEQYF
TGTGCCTCGGAGAGAGGGACTAGCGGGAGGTCCCACGAGCAGTACTTC
>TRBJ2-1|-|-|TRBV28
CATLRDYNEQFF
TGTGCCACCCTCAGGGACTACAATGAGCAGTTCTTC
>TRBJ2-2|-|-|TRBV19
CASSIDRVLRTGELFF
TGTGCCAGTAGTATAGATAGGGTCCTCCGCACCGGGGAGCTGTTTTTT
>TRBJ2-1|-|-|TRBV28
CASSFGGEQFF
TGTGCCAGCAGTTTTGGGGGGGAGCAGTTCTTC
>TRBJ2-1|once|TRBD2|TRBV18
CASSPPGTSGRAELRNEQFF
TGTGCCAGCTCACCACCTGGGACTAGCGGGAGGGCCGAATTAAGAAATGAGCAGTTCTTC
>TRBJ2-7|-|TRBD2|TRBV2
CASSVWSRGESYEQYF
TGTGCCAGCAGTGTATGGAGTCGGGGGGAGAGCTACGAGCAGTACTTC
>TRBJ2-3|once|-|TRBV27
CASKLNPGGTDTQYF
TGTGCCAGCAAGCTGAATCCCGGCGGCACAGATACGCAGTATTTT
>TRBJ2-7|-|-|TRBV5-6
CASSLGDTYEQYF
TGTGCCAGCAGCTTGGGTGACACCTACGAGCAGTACTTC
>TRBJ2-3|-|TRBD2|TRBV27
CASSPLAGVPDTQYF
TGTGCCAGCAGTCCACTAGCGGGAGTTCCAGATACGCAGTATTTT
>TRBJ2-1|-|-|TRBV11-2
CASSLEYSGTSYNEQFF
TGTGCCAGCAGCTTAGAGTATAGCGGAACCTCCTACAATGAGCAGTTCTTC
>TRBJ2-1|-|-|TRBV5-1
CASTYSPGANEQFF
TGCGCCAGCACTTACTCCCCGGGGGCCAATGAGCAGTTCTTC
>TRBJ2-7|-|-|TRBV30
CAWSNGGYEQYF
TGTGCCTGGAGCAACGGGGGATACGAGCAGTACTTC
>TRBJ2-7|-|-|TRBV7-2
CASSFSPRGEQYF
TGTGCCAGCAGTTTTTCTCCTCGTGGGGAGCAGTACTTC
>TRBJ1-3|-|TRBD1|TRBV7-9
CASSEQGAAYTRGNTIYF
TGTGCCAGCAGCGAACAGGGGGCCGCTTATACTCGTGGAAACACCATATATTTT
>TRBJ2-5|-|-|TRBV2
CASSDGPLYF
TGTGCCAGCAGTGACGGGCCCCTGTACTTC
>TRBJ2-5|-|-|TRBV7-2
CASRQMDGGLKETQYF
TGTGCCAGCAGACAAATGGACGGGGGATTGAAAGAGACCCAGTACTTC